One sample yielded the 22 T cell receptor beta chains listed below, sequenced in a study of blood T cell repertoires in COVID-19. Profiling relied on immunoSEQ multiplex PCR, and the TCRdb table lists in-frame clones only, not all of them. Here the sample spans 120,000 or so clones, more than 60% being singletons. Sequencing was done on a sample of peripheral blood. The receptors come from an older woman with acute or convalescent COVID-19.

Note on this clone: This specimen includes other DNA sequences encoding the same CDR3. The chain employs TRBV9 and TRBJ2-5, with D uncertain. The V gene lost 3 bases and the J gene lost 2 bases, with 2 bases spanning the gap. The CDR3 totals 11 residues. CDR1 and CDR2 (germline): SGDLS, YYNGEE. The CDR3 here is CASSAQETQYF. The CDR3 region has the DNA TGTGCCAGCAGCGCACAAGAGACCCAGTACTTC.

In its sample, this clone was seen once. This chain connects TRBV7-3 to TRBJ2-1; D may be TRBD1 (5 bases). Per germline, CDR1 SGHTA and CDR2 FQGTGA. V lost 1 base and J 9 bases, leaving 16 bases between the germline ends. This CDR3 has 15 amino acids. CDR3 coding DNA: TGTGCCAGCAGCTTAATAAATAGCAGGGTAGGTGAGCAGTTCTTC. Protein: CASSLINSRVGEQFF. Full variable domain (missing parts from reference TRBV7-3 and TRBJ2-1): GAGVSQTPSNKVTEKGKYVELRCDPISGHTALYWYRQSLGQGPEFLIYFQGTGAADDSGLPNDRFFAVRPEGSVSTLKIQRTERGDSAVYLCASSLINSRVGEQFFGPGTRLTVL.

This sequence joins TRBV28 and TRBJ2-5, with TRBD2 matching over 7 bases. Per the germline V gene, CDR1 is MDHEN and CDR2 is SYDVKM. This CDR3 comprises 16 residues. With 7 bases clipped from V and 3 bases from J, the junction kept 14 bases outside the gene matches. CDR3 protein: CASTLGMTSREETQYF. As DNA, the CDR3 is TGTGCCAGCACCTTGGGAATGACTAGCAGAGAAGAGACCCAGTACTTC.

The gene calls are TRBV3-1 (or the pseudogene TRBV3-2) and TRBJ2-7, with 9 nucleotides matching TRBD1. This CDR3 comprises 13 residues. V shed 4 bases, J shed 5 bases, and the junction held 3 bases outside the gene matches. Germline V gene data show CDR1 as LGHDT and CDR2 as YNNKEL (reference sequence). CDR3 DNA: TGTGCCAGCAGCCGGGGACAGGGCAACGAGCAGTACTTC. Its translation: CASSRGQGNEQYF.

The chain joins TRBV19 to TRBJ1-1, with a weak D call TRBD1 (5 bases). The germline V and J ends were trimmed by 9 bases and 1 base, with 15 bases remaining between them. Germline CDR1 is LNHDA and CDR2 is SQIVND (reference sequence). The CDR3 length is 14 residues. Here the CDR3 DNA reads TGTGCCAGCTGTCCGGGACTGCCGAACACTGAAGCTTTCTTT. It specifies CASCPGLPNTEAFF.

The rearrangement uses TRBV6-6 and TRBJ2-1; a possible D gene is TRBD1 (6 bases). Germline loops: CDR1 MNHNY, CDR2 SVGAGI (reference sequence). CDR3 length equals 15 residues. With 5 bases removed from V and 1 base from J, the gap between germline ends came to 12 bases. The CDR3 spells CASSPFQGSYNEQFF. CDR3 sequence (DNA): TGTGCCAGCAGTCCTTTCCAGGGGTCCTACAATGAGCAGTTCTTC.

This clone is a singleton in its sample. The chain is built from TRBV2 and TRBJ2-7; D gene unclear. This CDR3 region has 13 residues. V was pared by 6 bases and J by 2 bases, with 11 bases between. Germline CDR1 is SNHLY and CDR2 is FYNNEI. In nucleotides, the CDR3 is TGTGCCAGCAGGCGCTCTCTGACCTACGAGCAGTACTTC. Protein product: CASRRSLTYEQYF.

The gene calls are TRBV7-9 and TRBJ2-1; D might be TRBD1 (6 bases). The CDR3 consists of 15 residues. V gave up 5 bases and J gave up 7 bases, with 18 bases separating them. Germline-derived CDR1 and CDR2 are SEHNR and FQNEAQ (reference sequence). In DNA form, the CDR3 reads TGTGCCAGCAGCCCAACAGGGCAACAAAGAAATGAGCAGTTCTTC. It yields the protein CASSPTGQQRNEQFF.

The chain couples TRBV27 to TRBJ2-7; 10 bases map to TRBD1. V lost 4 bases to trimming and J lost 7 bases; unmatched junction nucleotides: 7. Germline loops: CDR1 MNHEY, CDR2 SMNVEV (reference sequence). The CDR3 runs to 14 residues. For the CDR3, the DNA is TGTGCCAGCAGTTCAAGACAGGGGGCGCGGGAGCAGTACTTC. The encoded protein is CASSSRQGAREQYF.

The gene calls are TRBV6-5 and TRBJ2-7; TRBD2 might be the D (6 bases). V gave up 2 bases and J gave up 6 bases, with 17 bases separating them. This CDR3 has 15 residues. Germline-derived CDR1 and CDR2 are MNHEY and SVGAGI. The chain's CDR3 is CASSYGGTGLGEQYF. The CDR3, as DNA: TGTGCCAGCAGTTACGGGGGGACCGGTCTGGGCGAGCAGTACTTC.

The chain employs TRBV13 and TRBJ2-7, with D possibly matching TRBD2 (5 bases). This CDR3 region has 13 residues. V was cut by 0 bases and J by 5 bases, with 8 bases left in between. CDR1 is PRHDT and CDR2 is FYEKMQ in the germline V gene (reference sequence). The CDR3 DNA reads as TGTGCCAGCAGCTTAGGATCGAGGGACGAGCAGTACTTC. It specifies CASSLGSRDEQYF. The full variable domain, in which reference TRBV13 and TRBJ2-7 provide the parts outside the CDR3, is AAGVIQSPRHLIKEKRETATLKCYPIPRHDTVYWYQQGPGQDPQFLISFYEKMQSDKGSIPDRFSAQQFSDYHSELNMSSLELGDSALYFCASSLGSRDEQYFGPGTRLTVT.

The chain is built from TRBV19 and TRBJ1-1, with D possibly TRBD1 on 6 matching bases. Germline V gene data show CDR1 as LNHDA and CDR2 as SQIVND (reference sequence). The CDR3 has 14 residues. Deletions cut 3 bases from V and 5 bases from J, with 13 bases between. The CDR3 sequence is CASSIEGRGTEAFF. DNA for the CDR3: TGTGCCAGTAGTATTGAGGGGAGGGGGACTGAAGCTTTCTTT.

V is TRBV7-2 and J is TRBJ2-5, with 10 bases lining up with TRBD2. Losses at the gene ends were 5 bases for V and 1 base for J; bases not matched to a gene: 10. There are 17 residues in the CDR3. Germline assignment: CDR1 SGHTA and CDR2 FQGNSA. The chain's CDR3 is CASSLHYSGGLQETQYF. The CDR3 DNA reads TGTGCCAGCAGCCTCCACTATAGCGGGGGGCTCCAAGAGACCCAGTACTTC.

About this clone: The germline gene is not matched at one end of the junction; a read error may be the cause. The rearrangement uses TRBV7-7 and TRBJ2-1; 7 bases align to TRBD2. Germline-derived CDR1 and CDR2 are SSHAT and FNYEAQ (reference sequence). The CDR3 has 17 amino acids. For the CDR3, the DNA is TGTGCTAGCAGCTTAGATCCTAGCGGAGGGTCCTACAATGAGCAGTTCTTC. It is translated as CASSLDPSGGSYNEQFF.

In its sample, this clone was seen once. The V gene is TRBV11-2, the J gene TRBJ2-7; 10 positions match TRBD2. Trimming took 5 bases from V and 4 from J; bases not matched to a gene: 8. CDR1 and CDR2 from the germline V gene are SGHAT and FQNNGV. This CDR3 region has 15 residues. CDR3 sequence (DNA): TGTGCCAGCAGCCGCCGGTTAGCGGGGGGATACGAGCAGTACTTC. It specifies CASSRRLAGGYEQYF.

This rearrangement joins TRBV25-1 to TRBJ2-1, with 9 bases aligning to TRBD2. The CDR3 totals 16 residues. Per germline, CDR1 MGHDK and CDR2 SYGVNS. The V gene end was trimmed by 2 bases and the J gene end by 1 base; junction bases not matched to a gene: 3. The CDR3 coding sequence is TGTGCCAGCAGTGAACGGACTAGCGCGTCCTACAATGAGCAGTTCTTC. Protein sequence: CASSERTSASYNEQFF.

This clone was recorded only once. The chain employs TRBV14 and TRBJ1-4, with TRBD1 matching over 9 bases. This CDR3 region has 15 residues. The trim removed 1 base at V and 8 bases at J, leaving 5 bases unmatched. The germline gives CDR1 SGHDN, CDR2 FVKESK. The CDR3 region is CASSQGDRVKEKLFF. The CDR3 bases are TGTGCCAGCAGCCAAGGGGACAGGGTAAAAGAAAAACTGTTTTTT.

The sample holds a few counts of this clone. V and J are TRBV18 and TRBJ2-3; D is unclear. The CDR3 length is 14 residues. The V and J ends lost 0 bases and 5 bases respectively, with 9 bases between them. Germline loops: CDR1 KGHSH, CDR2 LQKENI. This CDR3 reads CASSPPVSRDTQYF. Written as DNA, the CDR3 is TGTGCCAGCTCACCACCTGTGTCCAGAGATACGCAGTATTTT.

The V and J genes are TRBV29-1 and TRBJ2-7; TRBD1 is a possible D gene (6 bases). The germline V and J ends were trimmed by 8 bases and 3 bases, with 14 bases remaining between them. Germline CDR1 SQVTM, CDR2 ANQGSEA. This CDR3 has 12 amino acids. The CDR3 bases are TGCAGCATCCGGGACACCTACTACGAGCAGTACTTC. Its protein is CSIRDTYYEQYF.

This clone was recorded a few times. The chain carries TRBV7-9 and TRBJ1-2, with 11 bases fitting TRBD1. The CDR3 runs to 15 residues. V shed 4 bases, J shed 4 bases, and the junction held 5 bases outside the gene matches. CDR1 is SEHNR and CDR2 is FQNEAQ in the germline V gene (reference sequence). DNA for the CDR3: TGTGCCAGCAGCTGGACAGGGGGCGCGCTCTATGGCTACACCTTC. Translated: CASSWTGGALYGYTF.

V gene TRBV14 combines with J gene TRBJ1-4; D is uncertain. This CDR3 region has 13 residues. Germline V lookup: CDR1 SGHDN, CDR2 FVKESK. The V end was cut by 0 bases, the J end by 11 bases, with 10 bases between. CDR3 coding DNA: TGTGCCAGCAGCCAAGATTCGGGTGGGAAACTGTTTTTT. It specifies CASSQDSGGKLFF.

At least ten counts were recorded for this clone. J is TRBJ1-5 and V is TRBV28, with TRBD1 matching over 10 bases. This CDR3 is 15 amino acids long. Trimming took 5 bases from V and 7 from J; bases not matched to a gene: 8. From germline, CDR1 is MDHEN and CDR2 SYDVKM. This CDR3 reads CASSGSGQGDQPQHF. The CDR3 DNA is TGTGCCAGCAGTGGGTCCGGACAGGGGGACCAGCCCCAGCATTTT.